This record looks at one T cell receptor beta chain sequence and its context. Antigen: not known. CDR1 is MDHEN, CDR2 SYDVKM, per germline. The CDR3 has 15 amino acids. V was clipped by 5 bases and J by 6 bases; unmatched bases: 10. PBMCs came from around 9.7 ml fresh peripheral blood. This specimen comes from a study of T cells in Graves' hyperthyroidism and ophthalmopathy. Study-wide findings and caveats: Peripheral blood also featured most of the thyroid clonotypes expanded above 0.001. Ophthalmopathy was told apart from stable hyperthyroidism by a 13 V-J model.

The investigators amplified TCR beta CDR3 regions from RNA transcripts. When the TCR CDR3 underwent first-round RT-PCR, the HTBI primer set was used. One entry per CDR3 protein, called by TCRdb with MiXCR from the multiplex PCR reads. The sample holds a few hundred thousand distinct CDR3 sequences, less than 20% seen once. The chain recombines TRBV28 with TRBJ2-7; TRBD1 matches 10 bases. The sample consisted of blood. The source is a man aged 18 to 30 with Graves' ophthalmopathy. CDR3 bases: TGTGCCAGCAGTCGCCCCGGGACAGGGGTCGCCGAGCAGTACTTC. Protein product: CASSRPGTGVAEQYF.